The 14 T cell receptor beta chains below all came from one sample that was sequenced in a study of vaccination effects on CD4 cells after COVID-19. Antigens of these TCRs are unknown. TCRdb keeps only in-frame clones here, not all; method: immunoSEQ multiplex PCR. Altogether over 45,000 clones are present, around 63% being singletons, with the ten largest covering approximately 5%. Upon completion of 10 days in culture, CD4+ T cells were isolated. The material sequenced was CD4+ T cells from PBMCs cultured without peptide, taken before COVID-19 vaccination. The receptors originated from a human donor who received a COVID-19 vaccine.

The chain employs TRBV28 and TRBJ1-1; no definite D call. Trimming stripped 1 base from V and 6 bases from J, with 6 bases between. CDR1 and CDR2 (germline): MDHEN, SYDVKM. The CDR3 loop spans 12 amino acids. The chain's CDR3 is CASSLSWAEAFF. Written as DNA, the CDR3 is TGTGCCAGCAGTTTATCCTGGGCTGAAGCTTTCTTT.

The gene calls are TRBV6-5 and TRBJ1-6, with TRBD1 identical over 7 bases. Germline V CDR1 and CDR2: MNHEY, SVGAGI. This CDR3 comprises 15 residues. V was pared by 0 bases and J by 8 bases, with 4 bases of the junction left unmatched. CDR3 DNA sequence: TGTGCCAGCAGTTACTCGGAGGGGGCTTATTCACCCCTCCACTTT. Translation gives CASSYSEGAYSPLHF.

The DNA of the CDR3 is TGCGCCAGCAGCTGGGTCGATCGGCAGGTTGTTGGCGGGAGGGCCCGGGATACGCAGTATTTT. Its translation: CASSWVDRQVVGGRARDTQYF. V is TRBV5-1 and J is TRBJ2-3; TRBD2 aligns across 9 bases. The length of the CDR3 is 21 residues. Germline values: CDR1 SGHRS, CDR2 YFSETQ. V gave up 3 bases and J gave up 6 bases; unmatched junction bases: 26.

This chain connects TRBV7-9 to TRBJ2-7; D gene ambiguous. The CDR3 has 13 residues. From germline, CDR1 is SEHNR and CDR2 FQNEAQ (reference sequence). V was shortened by 1 base and J by 0 bases, with 4 bases between the two germline ends. The CDR3 spells CASSLGISYEQYF. The CDR3 DNA sequence: TGTGCCAGCAGCTTAGGGATCTCCTACGAGCAGTACTTC.

The chain carries TRBV28 and TRBJ2-7; TRBD2 might be the D (6 bases). CDR1 and CDR2 (germline): MDHEN, SYDVKM. This CDR3 is built from 13 residues. Trimming cost V 3 bases and J 4 bases, with 10 bases left between them. In DNA, the CDR3 is TGTGCCAGCAGTTTGGAGGGGTTGTACGAGCAGTACTTC. Translating it yields CASSLEGLYEQYF.

The rearrangement links TRBV27 to TRBJ1-1; a possible D gene is TRBD1 (6 bases). V lost 6 bases and J 0 bases, leaving 20 bases between the germline ends. The CDR3 extends over 17 amino acids. The V gene's germline CDR1 is MNHEY and CDR2 SMNVEV (reference sequence). The CDR3 sequence is CASSWGHPAIVNTEAFF. The CDR3 region has the DNA TGTGCCAGCAGCTGGGGACACCCAGCCATCGTGAACACTGAAGCTTTCTTT.

The table lists this clone with a few counts. This chain links TRBV13 with TRBJ2-1; 8 nucleotides align to TRBD2. The CDR3 is 15 amino acids. Trimming removed 5 bases from V and 7 bases from J; junction bases left unmatched: 10. Germline-derived CDR1 and CDR2 are PRHDT and FYEKMQ (reference sequence). This CDR3 is CASSTAAGGRNEQFF. CDR3 DNA: TGTGCCAGCAGCACCGCGGCGGGGGGCAGAAATGAGCAGTTCTTC. Looking up the rest from reference TRBV13 and TRBJ2-1 gives the full variable domain: AAGVIQSPRHLIKEKRETATLKCYPIPRHDTVYWYQQGPGQDPQFLISFYEKMQSDKGSIPDRFSAQQFSDYHSELNMSSLELGDSALYFCASSTAAGGRNEQFFGPGTRLTVL.

The chain couples TRBV6-2 or TRBV6-3 to TRBJ2-1; TRBD1 is a possible D gene (6 bases). V was cut by 4 bases and J by 8 bases, with 15 bases left in between. The germline V gene has CDR1 MNHEY and CDR2 SVGEGT. CDR3 length: 14 residues. CDR3 bases: TGTGCCAGCAGTTCGACCCCCAGGGGCGATGAGCAGTTCTTC. Its protein product is CASSSTPRGDEQFF.

The V and J genes are TRBV9 and TRBJ1-1, with a tentative D call TRBD1 (5 bases). Germline CDR1 and CDR2: SGDLS and YYNGEE. This CDR3 region has 17 residues. V was shortened by 0 bases and J by 3 bases, with 18 bases between the two germline ends. The CDR3 DNA is TGTGCCAGCAGCGTAGATCTGGCAGGGCGGGGACACACTGAAGCTTTCTTT. It yields the protein CASSVDLAGRGHTEAFF. The variable domain in full, with the rest retrieved from reference TRBV9 and TRBJ1-1, is DSGVTQTPKHLITATGQRVTLRCSPRSGDLSVYWYQQSLDQGLQFLIQYYNGEERAKGNILERFSAQQFPDLHSELNLSSLELGDSALYFCASSVDLAGRGHTEAFFGQGTRLTVV.

The chain recombines TRBV25-1 with TRBJ1-6, with D tentatively TRBD1 (6 bases). The germline V gene has CDR1 MGHDK and CDR2 SYGVNS. CDR3 length: 14 residues. Between the trimmed V and J ends, which lost 3 bases and 10 bases, there was a span of 13 bases. The CDR3 region is CASSDNRVGSPLHF. In DNA form, the CDR3 reads TGTGCCAGCAGTGATAACAGGGTCGGCTCACCCCTCCACTTT.

V and J are TRBV12-5 and TRBJ2-7, with D perhaps TRBD1 or TRBD2 (6 bases each). Trimming stripped 0 bases from V and 2 bases from J, with 20 bases between. This CDR3 has 18 residues. Looked up from germline, CDR1 is LGHNT and CDR2 is FRNRAP. The DNA of the CDR3 is TGTGCTAGTGGTTTGGTAGTAGGCCGGGGGCTAAGGACCTACGAGCAGTACTTC. It translates to CASGLVVGRGLRTYEQYF.

Comments on this clone: The same CDR3 arises from other DNA sequences in this sample as well. The chain has TRBV19 and TRBJ1-1, with D tentatively TRBD1 (5 bases). CDR3 length: 14 residues. Germline V lookup: CDR1 LNHDA, CDR2 SQIVND (reference sequence). The V end was cut by 3 bases, the J end by 1 base, with 9 bases between. Written as DNA, the CDR3 is TGTGCCAGTAGTATCCAGGGCCCGAACACTGAAGCTTTCTTT. This encodes CASSIQGPNTEAFF. Filled out from reference TRBV19 and TRBJ1-1, the complete variable domain reads DGGITQSPKYLFRKEGQNVTLSCEQNLNHDAMYWYRQDPGQGLRLIYYSQIVNDFQKGDIAEGYSVSREKKESFPLTVTSAQKNPTAFYLCASSIQGPNTEAFFGQGTRLTVV.

In DNA, the CDR3 is TGTGCCAGCAGCCGACCACTCGTGAACACCGGGGAGCTGTTTTTT. This sequence encodes CASSRPLVNTGELFF. The chain is built from TRBV7-9 and TRBJ2-2; D call uncertain. V dropped 5 bases and J dropped 1 base, with 11 bases sitting between them. The V gene's germline CDR1 is SEHNR and CDR2 FQNEAQ (reference sequence). CDR3 length equals 15 residues.

This chain uses TRBV7-9 with TRBJ2-2; D is perhaps TRBD1 (5 bases). The CDR3 covers 13 residues. Germline lookup yields CDR1 SEHNR and CDR2 FQNEAQ (reference sequence). Between the trimmed V and J ends, which lost 6 bases and 4 bases, there was a span of 9 bases. The CDR3 bases are TGTGCCAGCAGTCAAAGGGGCACCGGGGAGCTGTTTTTT. It specifies CASSQRGTGELFF.